A single sample is the source of the 13 T cell receptor beta chains below, sequenced in a study of vaccination and CD4 T cells after COVID-19. Which antigens these TCRs recognize remains unknown. Treatment denoted: roughly 11-day PBMC culture with coronavirus spike peptide pools or control peptides (ViraFEST assay). Oncomine TCR Beta short-read sequencing was applied to DNA from cultured CD4+ T cells. MiXCR, run by TCRdb on the PCR reads, gives a single entry per CDR3 protein. The repertoire holds almost 20,000 distinct CDR3 sequences, approximately 44% seen once, with about 2.9% in the top ten. Material: CD4+ T cells from blood, cultured in vitro, obtained after SARS-CoV-2 vaccination. All receptors come from a human donor who had recovered from COVID-19.

This chain joins TRBV11-1 and TRBJ2-7; D unresolved. The CDR3 runs to 14 residues. Germline V lookup: CDR1 SGHAT, CDR2 FQDESV (reference sequence). V lost 1 base to trimming and J lost 0 bases, with 7 bases between them. The CDR3 protein is CASSLESHSYEQYF. The CDR3 DNA is TGTGCCAGCAGCTTAGAATCCCACTCCTACGAGCAGTACTTC.

The chain links TRBV20-1 to TRBJ2-5; 7 bases are shared with TRBD1. CDR3 length: 13 amino acids. V lost 0 bases, J lost 5 bases, and 3 bases stayed unmatched. Germline-derived CDR1 and CDR2 are DFQATT and SNEGSKA (reference sequence). The CDR3 here is CSARDTGVETQYF. The DNA for the CDR3 is TGCAGTGCTAGAGACACAGGGGTCGAGACCCAGTACTTC.

V is TRBV5-6 and J is TRBJ2-7; 10 nucleotides align to TRBD1. The germline gives CDR1 SGHDT, CDR2 YYEEEE. After removal of 4 bases from V and 3 bases from J, the junction contained 1 base not matched to a gene. The CDR3 runs 13 residues. CDR3 coding DNA: TGTGCCAGCAGCCGGGACAGGGGCTACGAGCAGTACTTC. This sequence encodes CASSRDRGYEQYF.

This clonotype was found a few times. The gene calls are TRBV5-1 and TRBJ1-6; a weak D match, TRBD1 (6 bases). The CDR3 runs 16 residues. The germline CDR1 and CDR2 sequences are SGHRS and YFSETQ. V dropped 0 bases and J dropped 7 bases, with 14 bases sitting between them. The CDR3 sequence is CASSLDDGGTNSPLHF. The CDR3 nucleotides read TGCGCCAGCAGCTTGGATGACGGGGGCACGAATTCACCCCTCCACTTT.

The chain combines TRBV6-5 with TRBJ1-1; D not resolved. V was shortened by 2 bases and J by 7 bases, with 8 bases between the two germline ends. This CDR3 has 12 residues. CDR1 MNHEY and CDR2 SVGAGI come from the germline V gene. DNA of the CDR3: TGTGCCAGCAGTTACAAAGCGGGTGAAGCTTTCTTT. Protein sequence: CASSYKAGEAFF.

The table lists this clonotype with a few counts. This rearrangement joins TRBV7-6 to TRBJ2-5, with 7 bases identical to TRBD1. The J segment lost 1 base and the V segment lost 4 bases, leaving 9 bases of the junction unmatched. The CDR3 is made up of 16 amino acids. Germline V gene lookup returns CDR1 SGHVS and CDR2 FNYEAQ. CDR3 loop: CASSSVQGGLQETQYF. The CDR3 DNA sequence: TGTGCCAGCAGCTCAGTCCAAGGGGGCCTCCAAGAGACCCAGTACTTC.

This clonotype has only a few counts. CDR3 protein: CAISATSAETQYF. The CDR3 DNA sequence: TGTGCCATCAGTGCTACTAGCGCGGAGACCCAGTACTTC. The chain combines TRBV10-3 with TRBJ2-5, with TRBD2 matching over 7 bases. Germline loops: CDR1 ENHRY, CDR2 SYGVKD. The CDR3 loop spans 13 amino acids. With V trimmed by 4 bases and J by 5 bases, 4 bases remained unmatched.

The CDR3 reads CASSIGTGRRAEAFF. CDR3 sequence (DNA): TGTGCCAGTAGTATAGGCACCGGGCGTCGCGCTGAAGCTTTCTTT. The V and J genes are TRBV19 and TRBJ1-1; no firm D call. The V gene lost 1 base and the J gene lost 6 bases, with 15 bases spanning the gap. The CDR3 sequence is 15 residues long. The germline gives CDR1 LNHDA, CDR2 SQIVND (reference sequence).

The V call is TRBV7-9, the J call TRBJ2-5, with 8 nucleotides matching TRBD1. Looked up from germline, CDR1 is SEHNR and CDR2 is FQNEAQ (reference sequence). Trimming cost V 9 bases and J 3 bases; bases outside gene matches: 3. The length of the CDR3 is 12 residues. In DNA form, the CDR3 reads TGTGCCAGTAAACAGGGGGAAGAGACCCAGTACTTC. Its translation: CASKQGEETQYF. The complete variable domain, with remaining parts taken from reference TRBV7-9 and TRBJ2-5, reads DTGVSQNPRHKITKRGQNVTFRCDPISEHNRLYWYRQTLGQGPEFLTYFQNEAQLEKSRLLSDRFSAERPKGSFSTLEIQRTEQGDSAMYLCASKQGEETQYFGPGTRLLVL.

This clonotype has more than one count but fewer than ten. The J gene is TRBJ2-2, the V gene TRBV15, with TRBD1 identical over 8 bases. The CDR3 sequence is 15 residues long. Germline V gene lookup returns CDR1 LNHNV and CDR2 YYDKDF (reference sequence). Trimming cost V 8 bases and J 5 bases; bases outside gene matches: 10. The DNA for the CDR3 is TGTGCCACCCGATATAGACAGGGGAGGACCGGGGAGCTGTTTTTT. Translation gives CATRYRQGRTGELFF.

V is TRBV5-1 and J is TRBJ1-2; the D gene is possibly TRBD1 (6 bases). CDR3 length equals 13 residues. Between the trimmed V and J ends, which lost 3 bases and 6 bases, there was a span of 12 bases. CDR1 is SGHRS and CDR2 is YFSETQ in the germline V gene. For the CDR3, the DNA is TGCGCCAGCAGCTCCGGGACAATCGATGGCTACACCTTC. This encodes CASSSGTIDGYTF.

V and J are TRBV7-3 and TRBJ1-1; D gene unclear. The CDR3 is 13 residues long. Germline V gene data show CDR1 as SGHTA and CDR2 as FQGTGA. The V end was cut by 3 bases, the J end by 4 bases, with 9 bases between. CDR3 in amino acids: CASSFKGLTEAFF. The CDR3 nucleotides read TGTGCCAGCAGCTTTAAAGGGCTCACTGAAGCTTTCTTT.

V gene TRBV19 combines with J gene TRBJ2-7; 7 positions agree with TRBD1. CDR1 and CDR2 from the germline V gene are LNHDA and SQIVND (reference sequence). Trimming took 6 bases from V and 4 from J; bases not matched to a gene: 12. The CDR3 runs to 15 residues. The CDR3 loop is CASSQIGDSRYEQYF. Here the CDR3 DNA reads TGTGCCAGTAGCCAAATCGGGGACAGCAGATACGAGCAGTACTTC.